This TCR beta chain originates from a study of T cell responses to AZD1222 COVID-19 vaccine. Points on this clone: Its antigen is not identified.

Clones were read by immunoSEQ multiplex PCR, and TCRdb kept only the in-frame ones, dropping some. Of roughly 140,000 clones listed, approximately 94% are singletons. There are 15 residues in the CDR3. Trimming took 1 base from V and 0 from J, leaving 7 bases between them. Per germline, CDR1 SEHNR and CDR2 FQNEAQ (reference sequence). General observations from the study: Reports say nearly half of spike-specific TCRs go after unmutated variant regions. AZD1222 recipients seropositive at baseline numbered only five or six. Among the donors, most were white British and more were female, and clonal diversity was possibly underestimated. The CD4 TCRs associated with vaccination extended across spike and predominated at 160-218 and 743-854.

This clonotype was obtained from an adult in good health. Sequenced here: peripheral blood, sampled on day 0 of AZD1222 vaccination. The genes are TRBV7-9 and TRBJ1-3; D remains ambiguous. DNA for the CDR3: TGTGCCAGCAGCTTAGGCGGATCCTCTGGAAACACCATATATTTT. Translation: CASSLGGSSGNTIYF.